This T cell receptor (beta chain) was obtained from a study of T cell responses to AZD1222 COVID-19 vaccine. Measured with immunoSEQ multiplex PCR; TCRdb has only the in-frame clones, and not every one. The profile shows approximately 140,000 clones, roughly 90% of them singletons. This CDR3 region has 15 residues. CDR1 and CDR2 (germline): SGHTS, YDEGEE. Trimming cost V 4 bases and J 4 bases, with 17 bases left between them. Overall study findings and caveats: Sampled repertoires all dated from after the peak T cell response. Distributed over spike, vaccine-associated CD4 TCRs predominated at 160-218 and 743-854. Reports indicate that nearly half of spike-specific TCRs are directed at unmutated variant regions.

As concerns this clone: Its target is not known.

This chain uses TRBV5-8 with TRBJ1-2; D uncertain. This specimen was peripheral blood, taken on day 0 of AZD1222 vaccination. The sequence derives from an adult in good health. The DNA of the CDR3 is TGTGCCAGCAGCCGTACTCTTTTAGGGCCCTATGGCTACACCTTC. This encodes CASSRTLLGPYGYTF.